This T cell receptor (gamma chain) derives from a study of gamma delta lymphoproliferative disorders and STAT genes. Study-level information: At least 50 ng of genomic DNA went into each LymphoTrack Dx TCRG Assay library. Delta-chain libraries followed the EuroClonality-NGS standard operating procedure.

Genomic DNA from isolated PBMCs served as the sequencing template. Germline V gives CDR1 EGSTGY, CDR2 YDSYTSSV. This CDR3 region has 13 residues. V shed 5 bases and J 7 bases; nucleotides not matched to a gene: 11. Study-wide findings and caveats: Controls likely had mixed maturation stages, while leukemic cells were mostly terminal effectors.

TCRdb repeated clone calling on the multiplex PCR reads with CATT. Here the sample spans some 4,300 gamma-chain clones, roughly 7% being singletons. This clone appeared many times. Its antigen is as yet unknown. The source material was blood. This TCR derives from a human donor in good health. The gene calls are TRGV4 and TRGJ1 or TRGJ2. TCRdb offers no J gene call, so here the DNA was matched to germline to obtain one. The CDR3 DNA reads TGTGCCACCTGGGGGGGGGTGAGATATAAGAAACTCTTT. As protein: CATWGGVRYKKLF.